These T cell receptor beta chains were read from a single sample in a study of tumor-infiltrating lymphocytes in primary liver carcinoma. TCRdb ran MiXCR on the multiplex PCR reads and lists one entry per CDR3 protein. The data hold 40,000 or so distinct CDR3 sequences, with around 75% observed a single time. Sequenced input: tumor-adjacent normal liver tissue. These receptors were taken from a woman in her twenties or thirties with primary liver carcinoma and hepatitis B virus infection. CDR3s include the opening cysteine and the closing phenylalanine or tryptophan. Each record gives: D gene, V gene, CDR3 protein. A D gene is named only where the DNA matches it firmly.

TRBD2 | TRBV7-8 | CTGSFGLAGYFTDTQYF
NA | TRBV28 | CASSLNRASAQETQYF
NA | TRBV5-6 | CANSSHYYEQYF
NA | TRBV29-1 | CSVEIERSTDTQYF
TRBD2 | TRBV7-9 | CASSLGLAGARTNTQYF
TRBD1 | TRBV24-1 | CGTSDLQGDTGELFF
TRBD1 | TRBV5-1 | CASSYRGRVHEQFF
NA | TRBV4-3 | CASSQEGLASTGTQYF
NA | TRBV5-6 | CASSLPPVQEQYF
NA | TRBV4-3 | CASSQARDSRKAHYF
NA | TRBV11-2 | CANSPHTRTDTQYF
TRBD1 | TRBV29-1 | CSWTGTGRQETQYF
NA | TRBV12-3/TRBV12-4 | CATSLLGNEQLF
NA | TRBV4-3 | CASSQDAGSSYIEQYF
NA | TRBV11-2 | CASSIPVSTGMQYF
TRBD1 | TRBV12-3/TRBV12-4 | CASSLRGTGAYEQYF
TRBD1 | TRBV11-2 | CSSSPGTGWYTEAFF
NA | TRBV4-3 | CASSRDLGANVLTF
NA | TRBV10-3 | CAISEDLGDDYGYTF
NA | TRBV4-3 | CSSSQNGTKTNYGYTF
TRBD2 | TRBV30 | CAWSVAGDDTDTQYF
NA | TRBV7-8 | CASRVPRGLALYKQYF
NA | TRBV5-4 | CASSRQGVIGGYTF
NA | TRBV5-4 | CGSSLRGYDEQYF
NA | TRBV6-1 | CASADFNEQFF
NA | TRBV5-4 | CASSFGTRGHHNDQFF
TRBD2 | TRBV29-1 | CSGFRSYLAGGSNEQFF
NA | TRBV20-1 | CSASFDVWPNTGELFF
NA | TRBV11-2 | CASSLVRRGDEKLFF
NA | TRBV12-3/TRBV12-4 | CANTYFGSYESQYF
NA | TRBV7-6 | CASSLALSASYEQYF
TRBD2 | TRBV19 | CASSLASGSYSEQFF
NA | TRBV24-1 | CATSDRASQYGYTF
TRBD2 | TRBV16 | CASSPSREGKQYF
NA | TRBV28 | CASCFRRDQPQHF
TRBD1 | TRBV11-2 | CASSSLEGATYEEYF
NA | TRBV11-2 | CVSSPRETLSIDTQYF
TRBD2 | TRBV29-1 | CSVGFRGGNTRELFF
TRBD2 | TRBV6-2/TRBV6-3 | CASSFLAGGTGYGQYF
NA | TRBV28 | CASSFSHSGSPPLHF
NA | TRBV14 | CASNPRRGWGTYEQYF
NA | TRBV5-6 | CASNLAPIITGELFF
NA | TRBV6-5 | CACSYGPTDTQYF
NA | TRBV11-2 | CASSLVISLPGEQFF
TRBD2 | TRBV6-5 | CASSYDGRHTGELFF
NA | TRBV12-3/TRBV12-4 | CASSHQADLAYEQYF
NA | TRBV12-3/TRBV12-4 | CASSLHASQETQYF
NA | TRBV4-2 | CASSQDWTRSYEQYF
NA | TRBV27 | CASSPPGMGGGYTF
NA | TRBV6-5 | CASSPRGGYADTQYF
NA | TRBV11-1 | CTSSAQAGNYGYTF
NA | TRBV6-5 | CASSLKAACNEQFF
NA | TRBV9 | CASSPGGETQYF
NA | TRBV6-6 | CASRQGDQPQHF
NA | TRBV6-5 | CASSVGPCEGQNEQFF
NA | TRBV11-2 | CASSSFYGSNEQFF
TRBD2 | TRBV4-2 | CASSPTSDYNEQFF
NA | TRBV6-5 | CASSSEFRAVRGYTF